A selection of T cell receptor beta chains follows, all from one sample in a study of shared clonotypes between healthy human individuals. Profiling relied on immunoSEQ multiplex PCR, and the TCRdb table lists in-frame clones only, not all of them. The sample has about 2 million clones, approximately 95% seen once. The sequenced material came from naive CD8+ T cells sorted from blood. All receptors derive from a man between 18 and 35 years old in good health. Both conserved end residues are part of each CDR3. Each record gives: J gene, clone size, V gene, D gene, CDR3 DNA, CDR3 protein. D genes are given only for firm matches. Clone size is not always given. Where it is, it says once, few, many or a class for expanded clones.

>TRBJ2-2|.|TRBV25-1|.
TGTGCCAGCAGCACGCTGAACACCGGGGAGCTGTTTTTT
CASSTLNTGELFF
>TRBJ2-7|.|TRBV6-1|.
TGTGCCAGCAGTATAGACTCCTACGAGCAGTACTTC
CASSIDSYEQYF
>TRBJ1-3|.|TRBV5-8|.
TGTGCCAGCAGCAACGGGCCCTACTCTGGAAACACCATATATTTT
CASSNGPYSGNTIYF
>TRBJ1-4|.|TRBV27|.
TGTGCCAGCAGTTTACAGACTAATGAAAAACTGTTTTTT
CASSLQTNEKLFF
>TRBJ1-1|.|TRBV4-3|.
TGCGCCAGCAGCCAAGATCTACAGTCTGAAGCTTTCTTT
CASSQDLQSEAFF
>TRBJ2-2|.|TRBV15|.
TGTGCCACCAGCAGAGATATTCTAAACACCGGGGAGCTGTTTTTT
CATSRDILNTGELFF
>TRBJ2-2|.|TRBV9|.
TGTGCCAGCAGCGCCCACCACACCGGGGAGCTGTTTTTT
CASSAHHTGELFF
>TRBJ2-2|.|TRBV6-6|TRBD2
TGTGCCAGCAGCTCGTTAGCGGGGGGTCTCACCGGGGAGCTGTTTTTT
CASSSLAGGLTGELFF
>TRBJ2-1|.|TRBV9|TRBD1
TGTGCCAGCAGCGTAGGGACAGGGGGTAATGAGCAGTTCTTC
CASSVGTGGNEQFF
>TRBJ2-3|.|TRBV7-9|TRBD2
TGTGCTGGCGGGGGGGCACGCACAGATACGCAGTATTTT
CAGGGARTDTQYF
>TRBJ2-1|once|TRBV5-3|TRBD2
TGTGCCAGAAGCCGCGAAGCGGGGGGTCCCTACAATGAGCAGTTCTTC
CARSREAGGPYNEQFF
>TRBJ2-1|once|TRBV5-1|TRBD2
TGCGCCAGCAGCGGTACTAGCGTTTCCTACAATGAGCAGTTCTTC
CASSGTSVSYNEQFF
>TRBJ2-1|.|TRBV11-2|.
TGTGCCAGCAGCTTAGGATTGGCGCCTCCCCTCTACAATGAGCAGTTCTTC
CASSLGLAPPLYNEQFF
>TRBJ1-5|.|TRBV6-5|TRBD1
TGTGCCAGCAGGGGGACAGGGGCCACCAATCAGCCCCAGCATTTT
CASRGTGATNQPQHF
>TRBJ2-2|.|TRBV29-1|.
TGCAGCGTGACCATGACGAACACCGGGGAGCTGTTTTTT
CSVTMTNTGELFF
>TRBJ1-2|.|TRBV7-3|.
TGTGCCAGCCCCCAGTCACCCACTAAGAATGGCTACACCTTC
CASPQSPTKNGYTF
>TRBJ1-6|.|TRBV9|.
TGTGCCAGCAGCGCCTCGGGTGGACCCCTCCACTTT
CASSASGGPLHF
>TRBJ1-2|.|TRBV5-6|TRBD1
TGTGCCAGCAGCTTAGGTCAGGGGGTCTATGGCTACACCTTC
CASSLGQGVYGYTF
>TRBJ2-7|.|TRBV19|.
TGTGCCAGTAGTCTTACCCTAGCGTACGAGCAGTACTTC
CASSLTLAYEQYF
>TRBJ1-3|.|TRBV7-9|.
TGTGCCAGCAGTGCGGTGAGCTCTGGAAACACCATATATTTT
CASSAVSSGNTIYF
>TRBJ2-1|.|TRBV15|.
TGTGCCACCAGCGGGAGGGGGCCCTCCTACAATGAGCAGTTCTTC
CATSGRGPSYNEQFF
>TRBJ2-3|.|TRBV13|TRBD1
TGTGCCAGCAGGGACAGGGGGCGGGCAGATACGCAGTATTTT
CASRDRGRADTQYF
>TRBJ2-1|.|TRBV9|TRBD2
TGTGCCAGCAGCGTATGGAGCGGGAGTCCCTACAATGAGCAGTTCTTC
CASSVWSGSPYNEQFF
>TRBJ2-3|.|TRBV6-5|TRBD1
TGTGCCAGCAGTTACGGGACAGGGACAGATACGCAGTATTTT
CASSYGTGTDTQYF
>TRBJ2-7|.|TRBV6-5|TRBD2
TGTGCCAGCAGTTACGGCGGGAGGGCTTACGAGCAGTACTTC
CASSYGGRAYEQYF
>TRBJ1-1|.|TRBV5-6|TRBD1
TGTGCCAGCAGCTTTGACAGGGAGTGGGACACTGAAGCTTTCTTT
CASSFDREWDTEAFF
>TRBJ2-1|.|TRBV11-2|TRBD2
TGTGCCAGCACCCAGGGAATAGCGGGAGATAGACCCAACAATGAGCAGTTCTTC
CASTQGIAGDRPNNEQFF
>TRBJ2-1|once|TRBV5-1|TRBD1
TGCGCCAGCAGCTTGGAGGGGGCCCGAGACAATGAGCAGTTCTTC
CASSLEGARDNEQFF
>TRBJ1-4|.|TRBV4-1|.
TGCGCCAGCAGCCGGACAGTTGCAACTAATGAAAAACTGTTTTTT
CASSRTVATNEKLFF
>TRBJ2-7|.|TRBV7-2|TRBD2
TGTGCCAGCACCCAACTAGCGGGGTTTTACGAGCAGTACTTC
CASTQLAGFYEQYF
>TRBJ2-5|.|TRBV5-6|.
TGTGCCAGCAGCTTGGACCTTCCCAGGGACGGGGAAGAGACCCAGTACTTC
CASSLDLPRDGEETQYF
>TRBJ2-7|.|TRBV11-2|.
TGTGCCAGCAGCTTATGGAGGGATCCTTCCTACGAGCAGTACTTC
CASSLWRDPSYEQYF
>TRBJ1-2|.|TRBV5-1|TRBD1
TGCGCCAGCAGCTTTGCAGGGGGCTATGGCTACACCTTC
CASSFAGGYGYTF
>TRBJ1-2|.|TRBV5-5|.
TGTGCCAGCAGCTTGCGCGTTCTCCAGACGGAATTTTATGGCTACACCTTC
CASSLRVLQTEFYGYTF
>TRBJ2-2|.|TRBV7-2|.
TGTGCCAGCAGCTTAGTAGGCAAGACCGGGGAGCTGTTTTTT
CASSLVGKTGELFF
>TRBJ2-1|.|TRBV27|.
TGTGCCAGCAGTCCAAACAGGGTGAGCTCCTACAATGAGCAGTTCTTC
CASSPNRVSSYNEQFF
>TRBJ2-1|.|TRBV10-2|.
TGCGCCAGCACGGGAACAGTCCTCGGCAATGAGCAGTTCTTC
CASTGTVLGNEQFF
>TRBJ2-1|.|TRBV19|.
TGTGCCAGTAGCCCCTTGGGGGGACCCTACAATGAGCAGTTCTTC
CASSPLGGPYNEQFF
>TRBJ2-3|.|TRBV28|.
TGTGCCAGTCGCCGGGAGTCTAGCACAGATACGCAGTATTTT
CASRRESSTDTQYF
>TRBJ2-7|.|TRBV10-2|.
TGCGCCAGCAGTGACCTGACTACTAGTGCCCACGAGCAGTACTTC
CASSDLTTSAHEQYF
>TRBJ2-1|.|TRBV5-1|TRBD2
TGCGCCAGCAGCCTAGGGACTAGCGGATGGGGCGATGAGCAGTTCTTC
CASSLGTSGWGDEQFF